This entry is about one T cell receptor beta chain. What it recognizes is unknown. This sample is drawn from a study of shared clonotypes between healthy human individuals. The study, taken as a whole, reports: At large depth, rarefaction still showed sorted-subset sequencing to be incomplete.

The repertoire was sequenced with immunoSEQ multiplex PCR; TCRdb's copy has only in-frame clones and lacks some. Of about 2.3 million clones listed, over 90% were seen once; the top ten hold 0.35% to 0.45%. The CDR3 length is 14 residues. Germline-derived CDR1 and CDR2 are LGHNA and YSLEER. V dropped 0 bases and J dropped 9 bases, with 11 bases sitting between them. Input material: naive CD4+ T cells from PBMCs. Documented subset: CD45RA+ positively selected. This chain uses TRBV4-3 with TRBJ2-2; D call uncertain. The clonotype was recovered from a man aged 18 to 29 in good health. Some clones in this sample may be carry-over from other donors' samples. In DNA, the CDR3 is TGCGCCAGCAGCCAAGATGTTCGGGCTAGGGAGCTGTTTTTT. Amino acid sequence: CASSQDVRARELFF.